The T cell receptor (beta chain) under discussion was sequenced for a study of CD8 T cells in ankylosing spondylitis. The sample holds a few counts of this clonotype. CDR3 length: 14 amino acids. Trimming removed 6 bases from V and 14 bases from J, with 25 bases in between. From the 5' RACE reads, TCRdb called clonotypes with MiXCR, one entry per CDR3 protein. The sample has approximately 350,000 distinct CDR3 sequences, around 15% seen once. The rearrangement links TRBV12-3 or TRBV12-4 to TRBJ2-5; either TRBD1 or TRBD2 may fit D (5 bases each). The specimen sequenced was blood, either unsorted or a sorted T cell fraction (not recorded which). The source is a male donor with ankylosing spondylitis or in good health (not recorded which). CDR3 bases: TGTGCCAGCAGCCTCGTAGTACCACCGGGGCAAAAATACTTC. Translating it yields CASSLVVPPGQKYF.